This TCR beta chain derives from a study of blood T cells in healthy people across ages (dated by TCRdb to the mid-2010s). A note on the overall study: In model experiments, roughly one uniquely barcoded TCR beta cDNA molecule per two T cells was captured by template switching. The study measured age-related changes in TCR beta repertoire diversity using deep sequencing normalized with unique cDNA molecular identifiers. Donors were grouped into four age groups: young (average roughly 15 years), middle-aged (less than 40), aged (over 55) and long-lived (about 82). To avoid experimental bias, donors of different ages were randomly spread across the sequencing lanes. For two donors (one aged 18 to 29 and one aged 80 or older), the study analyzed two additional independent replicas of 1 million unique cDNA reads from the same blood draw.

Libraries came from 5' RACE. Sequencing relied on an Illumina HiSeq 2500. The second PCR ran for about 7 to 11 cycles and used a J-beta primer mix along with a sample-barcoded 5' primer. Each TCR beta cDNA molecule received a unique molecular identifier from a template-switch 5' adaptor carrying 12 random nucleotides. Each sample yielded at least 2.5 million CDR3-containing paired-end reads. First-strand cDNA was synthesized from all RNA with the Mint cDNA synthesis kit, primed by a TRBC-specific oligonucleotide. Following uracil-DNA glycosylase treatment, a first 18-cycle PCR with universal primers M1SS and BC2_uni_R was performed on all cDNA. The authors' pipeline ran thus. Normalization of each sample was performed by random selection of 1 million high-quality reads, each carrying a distinct molecular identifier. Instead of being binned into consensus sequences, reads that shared molecular identifiers were thrown out. CDR3 identification, clonotype clustering and error correction used MiTCR with a Q25 quality threshold and the strictest error-elimination algorithm. A nonparametric unseen species model with Euler transformation was used to estimate a lower bound on total TCR beta diversity. TCRdb reanalyzed the raw reads on its own, using fastp at Q25 for trimming and MiXCR for clone calling, and kept in-frame beta chains. Identical CDR3 proteins give one entry, which carries the most common genes and DNA. These V and J calls originate from TCRdb's pipeline instead of the authors' own analysis. Recorded for this sample are over 600,000 distinct CDR3 sequences; under 25% of them occurred a single time. More than 3% of the sample belongs to the ten largest clones.

Donors were approximately 42 systemically healthy Caucasian individuals from Russia aged roughly 6 to 90 years. Each donor gave ten milliliters of peripheral blood, collected into EDTA-treated Vacutainer tubes. PBMCs were isolated by Ficoll-Paque density-gradient centrifugation, with at least 6 million obtained per sample. Trizol reagent was used to extract total RNA from PBMCs, with at least 5.5 micrograms per sample. For every donor, an aliquot of PBMCs went through flow cytometry to measure the percentages of naive CD45RAhigh/CD27high T cells. The CDR1 and CDR2 encoded by the germline V gene are SQVTM and ANQGSEA. For this chain, trimming is 6 bases at the V end and 4 bases at the J end, and the number of junction bases without a gene match is 7. The CDR3 goes from the cysteine to the phenylalanine over 13 residues. The DNA shown is the 39-base CDR3, in frame from base 1. General findings and caveats noted by the study authors: Estimates of total diversity from one million sequenced T cells were regarded as lower bounds and underestimates. Compared with the aged group, more naive CD4+ T cells, fewer expanded clones and increased TCR diversity were shown by the long-lived group, suggesting age selection. Conclusive comparison of naive and antigen-experienced compartments was prevented by the profiling of bulk unsorted PBMCs. The percentage of naive T cells measured by flow cytometry correlated strongly with observed TCR beta diversity. Because the CMV infection status of the donors was unknown, age-related changes in expanded clonotypes may potentially have been confounded. As age increased, observed TCR beta diversity per million T cells dropped in a roughly linear way, and a significant reduction was already evident by age approximately 40.

As concerns this clonotype: No antigen is known for it. No per-base quality is available; no much larger clone lies one base away.

Recombination joined TRBV29-1 with TRBJ2-5; TRBD1 aligns with 8 central bases. The sequence was obtained from a man aged 65-85 years in good health. The specimen sequenced was blood. The DNA is TGCAGCGTCGGACAGGGCGGAGGAGAGACCCAGTACTTC. This yields the protein CSVGQGGGETQYF.